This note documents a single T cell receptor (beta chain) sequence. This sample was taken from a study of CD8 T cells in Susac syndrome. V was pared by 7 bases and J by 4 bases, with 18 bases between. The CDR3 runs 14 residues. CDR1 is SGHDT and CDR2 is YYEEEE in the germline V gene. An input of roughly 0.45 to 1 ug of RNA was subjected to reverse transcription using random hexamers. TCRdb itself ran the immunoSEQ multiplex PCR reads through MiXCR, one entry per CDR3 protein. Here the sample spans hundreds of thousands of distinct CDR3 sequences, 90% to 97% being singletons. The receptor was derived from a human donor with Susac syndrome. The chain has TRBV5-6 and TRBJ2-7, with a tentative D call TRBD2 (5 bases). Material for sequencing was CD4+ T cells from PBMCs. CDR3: CASSLSPGIYEQYF. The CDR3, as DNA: TGTGCCAGCTCCTTAAGTCCCGGGATTTACGAGCAGTACTTC.